The clone carrying this TCR beta chain has just a few counts. Its antigen is undetermined. This entry belongs to a study of shared clonotypes between healthy human individuals. On the study more broadly: The cohort comprised a couple of women and a few men. Their ages spanned 18 to 49 years. Whole-study findings and limits: Shared clonotypes: about 4.6% naive CD4, approximately 3.4% naive CD8, 2.3% memory CD4, 0.4% memory CD8.

Original data processing: ImmunoSEQ output lacked quality scores and full-length reads, limiting matched filtering. Sequencing was performed with immunoSEQ multiplex PCR; in TCRdb, only in-frame clones are kept and a portion is missing. V, J and clone size reflect that table, while D and trimming were determined from the DNA. This sample has roughly 720,000 clones; less than 95% occur once, and the top ten carry roughly 36%. The sequence was collected from a man between 18 and 35 years old in good health. Some clones in this sample may be carry-over from other donors' samples. Sample: memory CD8+ T cells from PBMCs. Subset: CD45RO+ cells pooled with CCR7-negative TemRA cells.

The DNA for the CDR3 is TGTGCCAGCAGCTTCGGGACGGTGAACACTGAAGCTTTCTTT. It yields the protein CASSFGTVNTEAFF. The chain carries TRBV5-6 and TRBJ1-1; weak D call: TRBD1 (5 bases). This CDR3 spans 14 amino acids. From germline, CDR1 is SGHDT and CDR2 YYEEEE. With 2 bases removed from V and 0 bases from J, the gap between germline ends came to 8 bases. The complete variable domain, with remaining parts taken from reference TRBV5-6 and TRBJ1-1, reads DAGVTQSPTHLIKTRGQQVTLRCSPKSGHDTVSWYQQALGQGPQFIFQYYEEEERQRGNFPDRFSGHQFPNYSSELNVNALLLGDSALYLCASSFGTVNTEAFFGQGTRLTVV.